One sample yielded the 19 T cell receptor beta chains listed below, sequenced in a study of blood T cell repertoires in COVID-19 (dated by TCRdb to 2018 to 2021). Library prep was done by the immunoSEQ multiplex PCR assay. TCRdb took this table from immuneACCESS and kept in-frame rearrangements with V and J called. Such tables lack part of the clones; where checked against another copy, unresolved V genes explain under half of the gap, and the rest is unexplained. This sample gives 250,000 to 300,000 clones in total; approximately 90% of them show up just once. The ten largest make up approximately 2.1% of the sample. The sample comprised peripheral blood. All receptors derive from a woman aged 25 to 45 with COVID-19, enrolled during active disease.

This clone appeared once. The chain has TRBV18 and TRBJ1-2; 8 bases align to TRBD1. V dropped 3 bases and J dropped 4; count of bases not matched to a gene: 7. This CDR3 is built from 15 residues. Germline lookup yields CDR1 KGHSH and CDR2 LQKENI. The CDR3 nucleotides are TGTGCCAGCTCACCCTCAGGGGGCGGCAGCTATGGCTACACCTTC. It yields the protein CASSPSGGGSYGYTF. The whole variable domain, remainder taken from reference TRBV18 and TRBJ1-2, is NAGVMQNPRHLVRRRGQEARLRCSPMKGHSHVYWYRQLPEEGLKFMVYLQKENIIDESGMPKERFSAEFPKEGPSILRIQQVVRGDSAAYFCASSPSGGGSYGYTFGSGTRLTVV.

As DNA, the CDR3 is TGTGCCAGCAGTTTGGGTATTAGCCAATACGAGCAGTACTTC. Translated: CASSLGISQYEQYF. This chain uses TRBV27 with TRBJ2-7; D unclear. V dropped 3 bases and J dropped 4 bases, with 13 bases sitting between them. The length of the CDR3 is 14 residues. Germline CDR1 is MNHEY and CDR2 is SMNVEV (reference sequence).

The V and J genes are TRBV18 and TRBJ2-3, with 8 positions matching TRBD2. The CDR3 runs 15 residues. With 2 bases clipped from V and 5 bases from J, the junction kept 6 bases outside the gene matches. Germline values: CDR1 KGHSH, CDR2 LQKENI. The CDR3 spells CASSPSGRAGDTQYF. Here the CDR3 DNA reads TGTGCCAGCTCACCAAGCGGGAGAGCGGGAGATACGCAGTATTTT.

The chain carries TRBV5-4 and TRBJ2-7, with no clear D. Germline CDR1 and CDR2: SGHNT and YYREEE (reference sequence). Trimming removed 0 bases at V and 6 bases at J, with 13 bases between. The CDR3 is 14 amino acids. The CDR3 DNA reads TGTGCCAGCAGCTTGGACAGAATACCAGGCGAGCAGTACTTC. As protein: CASSLDRIPGEQYF. Looking up the rest from reference TRBV5-4 and TRBJ2-7 gives the full variable domain: ETGVTQSPTHLIKTRGQQVTLRCSSQSGHNTVSWYQQALGQGPQFIFQYYREEENGRGNFPPRFSGLQFPNYSSELNVNALELDDSALYLCASSLDRIPGEQYFGPGTRLTVT.

The chain employs TRBV3-1 (or the pseudogene TRBV3-2) and TRBJ1-3; 8 positions match TRBD1. There are 12 residues in the CDR3. The V and J ends lost 6 bases and 7 bases, in that order; junction bases with no gene match: 2. The V gene's germline CDR1 is LGHDT and CDR2 YNNKEL (reference sequence). CDR3: CASSWTGNTIYF. The CDR3 DNA sequence: TGTGCCAGCAGTTGGACAGGGAACACCATATATTTT.

This chain links TRBV3-1 (or the pseudogene TRBV3-2) with TRBJ1-4; no clear D gene. The CDR3 is made up of 14 amino acids. With 2 bases removed from V and 10 bases from J, the gap between germline ends came to 14 bases. Per germline, CDR1 LGHDT and CDR2 YNNKEL (reference sequence). CDR3 sequence: CASSQRANGGKLFF. The DNA for the CDR3 is TGTGCCAGCAGCCAACGGGCTAACGGAGGAAAACTGTTTTTT.

This clone was observed once. The V gene is TRBV3-1 (or the pseudogene TRBV3-2), the J gene TRBJ1-3, with a weak D call TRBD1 (5 bases). Trimming removed 5 bases from V and 0 bases from J, with 17 bases in between. CDR1 is LGHDT and CDR2 is YNNKEL in the germline V gene (reference sequence). The CDR3 consists of 17 residues. The CDR3 DNA follows: TGTGCCAGCAGCTTATCTAACCCAGGGAACTCTGGAAACACCATATATTTT. Amino acids: CASSLSNPGNSGNTIYF.

J is TRBJ1-1 and V is TRBV5-8; 9 bases line up with TRBD1. With 1 base clipped from V and 9 bases from J, the junction kept 13 bases outside the gene matches. Germline CDR1 reads SGHTS; CDR2 reads YDEGEE. The CDR3 covers 16 residues. The CDR3 spells CASSLSPGTGMEKAFF. The CDR3 bases are TGTGCCAGCAGCTTGTCCCCCGGGACAGGGATGGAAAAAGCTTTCTTT.

This clone has a single count. The chain links TRBV13 to TRBJ1-2; a weak D match, TRBD1 (6 bases). Germline V gene sequence: CDR1 PRHDT, CDR2 FYEKMQ (reference sequence). The CDR3 spans 15 residues. V was cut by 0 bases and J by 3 bases, with 11 bases left in between. The CDR3 loop is CASSLGQGQDYGYTF. The CDR3 DNA follows: TGTGCCAGCAGCTTAGGGCAGGGGCAGGACTATGGCTACACCTTC.

The chain joins TRBV5-6 to TRBJ2-5, with D possibly being TRBD2 (6 bases). The CDR3 is made up of 13 amino acids. Germline CDR1 and CDR2: SGHDT and YYEEEE. Trimming shortened V by 4 bases and J by 4 bases, and 11 bases separated the two germline ends. The CDR3 DNA reads TGTGCCAGCAGCGCTAGGGGAGGAGAGACCCAGTACTTC. It codes for CASSARGGETQYF. The full variable domain, rest sourced from reference TRBV5-6 and TRBJ2-5, is DAGVTQSPTHLIKTRGQQVTLRCSPKSGHDTVSWYQQALGQGPQFIFQYYEEEERQRGNFPDRFSGHQFPNYSSELNVNALLLGDSALYLCASSARGGETQYFGPGTRLLVL.

The CDR3 DNA reads as TGTGCCAGCAGCTTCGGACTAGCGGGAGGTAACACCGGGGAGCTGTTTTTT. Translation: CASSFGLAGGNTGELFF. The V and J genes are TRBV7-9 and TRBJ2-2; 14 nucleotides line up with TRBD2. Germline lookup yields CDR1 SEHNR and CDR2 FQNEAQ (reference sequence). The CDR3 runs 17 residues. The ends lost 3 bases at V and 2 bases at J; junction bases unmatched: 2.

The chain joins TRBV19 to TRBJ2-7; D call uncertain. This CDR3 comprises 14 residues. Germline loops: CDR1 LNHDA, CDR2 SQIVND (reference sequence). The V end was cut by 0 bases, the J end by 6 bases, with 12 bases between. This CDR3 is CASSIEGLSGEQYF. The CDR3, as DNA: TGTGCCAGTAGTATAGAGGGCCTCAGTGGCGAGCAGTACTTC.

The chain has TRBV2 and TRBJ2-3, with 12 bases lining up with TRBD2. The ends lost 6 bases at V and 5 bases at J; junction bases unmatched: 9. The V gene's germline CDR1 is SNHLY and CDR2 FYNNEI. This CDR3 contains 16 residues. CDR3 protein: CASRDLAGGPGDTQYF. In DNA form, the CDR3 reads TGTGCCAGCAGGGATCTAGCGGGAGGGCCTGGAGATACGCAGTATTTT.

CDR3 protein: CASSYAGTSGMSEQYF. CDR3 in DNA: TGTGCCAGCAGTTACGCTGGGACTAGCGGGATGAGCGAGCAGTACTTC. J is TRBJ2-7 and V is TRBV6-6; 13 bases agree with TRBD2. This CDR3 is built from 16 residues. Unmatched junction bases numbered 7, after V lost 2 bases and J lost 6 bases. CDR1 is MNHNY and CDR2 is SVGAGI in the germline V gene (reference sequence).

The genes are TRBV19 and TRBJ1-1; D not resolved. Germline values: CDR1 LNHDA, CDR2 SQIVND (reference sequence). The ends were cut back, 2 bases at V and 7 bases at J, with 14 bases in the middle. CDR3 length: 14 amino acids. CDR3: CASSISRDRVEAFF. The CDR3 bases are TGTGCCAGTAGTATATCGCGGGATCGGGTTGAAGCTTTCTTT.

The chain carries TRBV29-1 and TRBJ1-2; 12 bases are a match to TRBD1. V trimming: 2 bases; J trimming: 4 bases; junction bases outside the gene matches: 5. This CDR3 comprises 15 residues. Germline V CDR1 and CDR2: SQVTM, ANQGSEA. CDR3 sequence (DNA): TGCAGCGTTGAAAGGGGGACAGGGGGCGTCTATGGCTACACCTTC. It encodes CSVERGTGGVYGYTF.

The V gene is TRBV27, the J gene TRBJ2-7, with 11 bases matching TRBD1. The germline CDR1 and CDR2 sequences are MNHEY and SMNVEV (reference sequence). The CDR3 loop spans 16 amino acids. The V and J ends lost 0 bases and 3 bases, in that order; junction bases with no gene match: 4. CDR3 sequence reads: CASSLSGTGGFYEQYF. DNA of the CDR3: TGTGCCAGCAGTTTATCTGGGACAGGGGGATTCTACGAGCAGTACTTC.

V is TRBV19 and J is TRBJ1-5; D not resolved. V lost 3 bases, J lost 0 bases, and 9 bases lay in between. CDR3 size: 15 residues. Germline CDR1 and CDR2: LNHDA and SQIVND (reference sequence). CDR3 amino acids: CASSISQISNQPQHF. CDR3 coding DNA: TGTGCCAGTAGTATTAGCCAGATTAGCAATCAGCCCCAGCATTTT.

The rearrangement uses TRBV18 and TRBJ2-1, with 9 bases lining up with TRBD2. The J segment lost 6 bases and the V segment lost 3 bases, leaving 3 bases of the junction unmatched. Germline CDR1 reads KGHSH; CDR2 reads LQKENI. The CDR3 runs to 14 residues. The CDR3 DNA is TGTGCCAGCTCACCTAGCGGGAGCTTCAATGAGCAGTTCTTC. Its protein product is CASSPSGSFNEQFF.